This T cell receptor beta chain was identified during a study of immune heterogeneity within non-small cell lung tumors. Turning to the study itself: The tumors comprised a few squamous cell carcinomas, around 10 non-squamous carcinomas and 1 not otherwise specified.

With regard to this clonotype: Antigen unknown.

Whole-study findings and limits: A moderate but significant correlation was found, linking local T-cell clonality with local tumor mutational burden (R about 0.37).

For each sample, template was around 600 ng of bulk tumor genomic DNA. In surgery, several biopsies were collected from each primary tumor at widely spaced sites. Newly diagnosed with untreated non-small cell lung cancer, the patients underwent curative surgery. Germline V lookup: CDR1 SGHTS, CDR2 YDEGEE. The CDR3 has 15 amino acids. J lost 1 base, V lost 4 bases, and 3 bases had no gene match. Using 32 V and 13 J primers, multiplex PCR amplified TCR beta CDR3. MiXCR, applied by TCRdb to the multiplex PCR reads, yields one record per CDR3 protein. The table has more than 2,500 distinct CDR3 sequences, 50% to 55% seen once.

This clonotype was sampled from a man aged 70 or older with non-small cell lung cancer. Sequencing was carried out using lung tumor tissue. The chain uses TRBV5-8 and TRBJ2-2; 8 bases agree with TRBD1. The CDR3 DNA reads as TGTGCCAGCAGCCACGGACAGGGGAACACCGGGGAGCTGTTTTTT. Its protein is CASSHGQGNTGELFF.